These T cell receptor beta chains were read from a single sample in a study of blood T cells in healthy people across ages. TCRdb recomputed calls from the 5' RACE reads with MiXCR, one row per CDR3 protein. The data hold roughly 800,000 distinct CDR3 sequences, with 25% observed a single time. Another study also made use of these data, one on T cells of mothers and their children.

The specimen was blood. The receptors shown here come from a boy between 10 and 17 years old in good health. The CDR3 runs from the conserved cysteine through the conserved F or W. The D gene is left open where the match is weak. Size is omitted from some rows. Given values are once, few, many or a class for expanded clones.

clone_size j_call v_call d_call cdr3_aa cdr3_nt
- TRBJ2-3 TRBV20-1 - CSARWGASDTQYF TGCAGTGCCCGGTGGGGGGCATCAGATACGCAGTATTTT
- TRBJ1-4 TRBV5-1 - CASSSQDDDFGEKLFF TGCGCCAGCAGCTCTCAAGATGACGACTTTGGTGAAAAACTGTTTTTT
- TRBJ2-5 TRBV15 - CATSRDGTEETQYF TGTGCCACCAGCAGAGATGGGACCGAAGAGACCCAGTACTTC
- TRBJ2-3 TRBV6-5 TRBD1 CACSYTGATTDTQYF TGTGCCTGCAGTTACACAGGGGCCACCACAGATACGCAGTATTTT
few TRBJ2-1 TRBV4-3 - CASSQDQQNPFNEQFF TGCGCCAGCAGCCAAGATCAGCAGAACCCCTTCAATGAGCAGTTCTTC
- TRBJ2-7 TRBV7-2 - CASSSGPPEQYF TGTGCCAGCAGCTCCGGCCCTCCCGAGCAGTACTTC
- TRBJ1-1 TRBV19 TRBD1 CASSVDRGHTEAFF TGTGCCAGTAGTGTCGACAGGGGACACACTGAAGCTTTCTTT
few TRBJ1-1 TRBV5-1 - CASSLASIENTEAFF TGCGCCAGCAGCTTGGCCTCGATAGAGAACACTGAAGCTTTCTTT
- TRBJ1-1 TRBV6-2/TRBV6-3 - CASSYPLVGGDGNTEAFF TGTGCCAGCAGTTATCCCCTCGTTGGTGGGGATGGGAACACTGAAGCTTTCTTT
- TRBJ1-2 TRBV5-1 - CASSLGTFYGYTF TGCGCCAGCAGCTTGGGGACATTTTATGGCTACACCTTC
few TRBJ1-5 TRBV4-1 - CASSQDGSPSNQPQHF TGCGCCAGCAGCCAAGATGGATCCCCGAGCAATCAGCCCCAGCATTTT
few TRBJ1-1 TRBV7-3 - CASSAQGGLMNTEAFF TGTGCCAGCAGCGCCCAGGGCGGGCTAATGAACACTGAAGCTTTCTTT
- TRBJ2-5 TRBV29-1 - CSVGLGLETKYF TGCAGCGTTGGTCTGGGGTTAGAGACCAAGTACTTC
few TRBJ2-5 TRBV4-3 TRBD2 CASSQEGPGLAGGQETQYF TGCGCCAGCAGCCAAGAAGGTCCGGGACTAGCGGGGGGGCAAGAGACCCAGTACTTC
- TRBJ2-2 TRBV7-9 - CASSLAVGELFF TGTGCCAGCAGCTTAGCGGTCGGGGAGCTGTTTTTT
- TRBJ2-1 TRBV29-1 - CSVGTGGTNEQFF TGCAGCGTCGGGACGGGTGGGACAAATGAGCAGTTCTTC
few TRBJ2-7 TRBV18 - CASSPRQGGGYEQYF TGTGCCAGCTCACCACGGCAGGGTGGCGGCTACGAGCAGTACTTC
- TRBJ2-5 TRBV5-1 TRBD1 CASSTTGQNQETQYF TGCGCCAGCAGCACAACGGGACAGAACCAAGAGACCCAGTACTTC
few TRBJ2-1 TRBV4-1 TRBD1 CASSSDRGNYNEQFF TGCGCCAGCAGCTCGGACAGGGGGAACTACAATGAGCAGTTCTTC
- TRBJ2-3 TRBV29-1 - CSGRGGFNGPDTQYF TGCAGCGGAAGGGGGGGGTTCAACGGCCCAGATACGCAGTATTTT
- TRBJ2-2 TRBV6-5 TRBD1 CASSYPGGAGTGELFF TGTGCCAGCAGTTACCCAGGGGGCGCCGGCACCGGGGAGCTGTTTTTT
- TRBJ2-5 TRBV12-3/TRBV12-4 - CASSFGPGAPETQYF TGTGCCAGCAGTTTCGGTCCGGGGGCCCCAGAGACCCAGTACTTC